The sequence of this T cell receptor beta chain was determined in a study of CD8 T cells in ankylosing spondylitis. Study conclusions and caveats: Disease-linked clones, CD8+, were relatively rare in peripheral blood.

The V and J ends lost 1 base and 0 bases respectively, with 6 bases between them. CDR3 length: 14 residues. Germline lookup yields CDR1 SGHTA and CDR2 FQGNSA. In the case of this clonotype: Antigen specificity is unknown.

Making use of molecular barcodes, quantitative 5'-RACE generated TCR beta libraries. In TCRdb, the 5' RACE reads were re-called with MiXCR into one record per CDR3 protein. The table shows just under 350,000 distinct CDR3 sequences, with roughly 14% occurring only once. The chain is built from TRBV7-2 and TRBJ1-2; D is ambiguous. The TCR sequence derives from a male donor with ankylosing spondylitis or in good health (not recorded which). Material for sequencing was blood, either unsorted or a sorted T cell fraction (not recorded which). CDR3 DNA sequence: TGTGCCAGCAGCTTAGAACAGTCTAACTATGGCTACACCTTC. Translating it yields CASSLEQSNYGYTF. Based on the CDR3 plus reference TRBV7-2 and TRBJ1-2, the full variable domain is GAGVSQSPSNKVTEKGKDVELRCDPISGHTALYWYRQSLGQGLEFLIYFQGNSAPDKSGLPSDRFSAERTGGSVSTLTIQRTQQEDSAVYLCASSLEQSNYGYTFGSGTRLTVV.